This T cell receptor (beta chain) was captured by sequencing in a study of cytomegalovirus exposure and HLA in healthy donors (dated by TCRdb to the late 2010s). For context, the study as a whole: An earlier analysis of around 600 of the donors reported 250 to 300 Gb of sequence data and roughly 100 million unique TCR beta sequences from about 179 million T cells. Along with the 666-subject first cohort, a separate validation cohort of over 90 different subjects was used. In a later analysis, previously published TCR beta repertoires from 666 donors were re-analyzed and high-resolution HLA genotyping was added so that TCR occurrence patterns could be studied. The number of donors typed differed by locus, with roughly 620-630 for A, B, C, DRB1 and DQB1, approximately 500 for DQA1, 606 for DPA1, and some 440 for DPB1. Both class I and class II loci were covered by HLA typing, at four-digit resolution. To predict cytomegalovirus infection status, the study combined high-throughput TCR immunosequencing, statistical association of individual TCRs with disease status, and machine learning. The T cell repertoires of some 670 subjects were profiled by immunosequencing and related to cytomegalovirus serostatus. Rather than using new phenotypic data, the later analysis identified candidate immune exposures from TCR beta sequences and from how often those sequences occurred across donors. All discovery cohort repertoires had been generated on a single sequencing platform. About 5 DR-DQ haplotypes were handled as single units for association and clustering, since linkage in the cohort was strong. The aim of the study was to test whether cataloging public T cell receptors could identify signatures of past pathogen exposure. The genetic ancestry cluster associated with self-reported Caucasian donors included over 80% of the roughly 380 genotyped donors. Donor age, sex, ethnicity and CMV serostatus were compiled together with the repertoire data. In a later genetic analysis, genome-wide SNP genotypes for about three fifths of the 666 donors were used, and that subset was treated as a discovery cohort. Among 300 to 500 genotyped donors of the cohort, an average of approximately 220,000 unique TCR beta nucleotide sequences was sequenced per donor, of which about 18% were non-productive. An earlier analysis of fewer than 750 of the donors used high-throughput TCR beta sequencing to judge whether each TCR beta V gene segment behaved as functional or pseudogenic. Roughly 300 gigabases of sequencing data and around 88 million unique TCR sequences made up an early release that covered about 640 HLA-typed donors. Study-wide findings and limitations: The authors suggested that the approach could potentially be generalized to other disease states and immunological phenotypes. A further reported finding was that TCR beta sequences accurately predicted the HLA-A and HLA-B alleles for most subjects in the first cohort. An earlier analysis of 587 of the donors showed that most TCR beta V segments appeared in productive rearrangements either about 90% or about 30% of the time, which broadly matched IMGT annotations. A cluster of highly shared sequence variants was judged likely to be a technical artifact of the sequencing pipeline. According to a later analysis, parvovirus B19, influenza, CMV and Epstein-Barr virus appeared linked to several top co-occurrence clusters. This cohort had only TCR beta chains sequenced, and the lack of alpha or paired-chain data limited which features could be detected. Most CMV-associated TCR beta chains appeared to be HLA-restricted in a later analysis, and the HLA associations seemed to be driven largely by CMV exposure. The presence/absence analyses assumed that sequencing depth was roughly uniform across donors, and that assumption may not be true. At a false discovery rate of 0.05, a later analysis linked under 20,000 TCR beta sequences to specific HLA alleles. Assigning TCR associations to individual alleles was difficult when HLA alleles, especially DR and DQ, strongly co-occurred. Approximately 16 rarely observed V segments, including chromosome 9 orphons, were excluded from the earlier analysis of about 610 of the donors because counts were too low. While some public TCRs were present in many individuals, most TCR sequences turned up only very rarely across donors. Linkage disequilibrium might explain the correlated functional status among segregating V segments, but an unknown experimental factor could not be ruled out. V-gene and J-gene trimming of TCR beta chains was associated with a missense DCLRE1C variant in a later genetic analysis, and the association was replicated in an independent cohort. A total of fewer than 200 TCR beta chains were listed by the study as associated with cytomegalovirus. Because some donors lacked HLA typing at each locus, the association tests relied only on the typed subset. Three of the identified cytomegalovirus-associated TCR beta chains were confirmed in vitro to be specific for cytomegalovirus antigens. The classifier was reported to diagnose cytomegalovirus status with high specificity and sensitivity in both the original and validation cohorts. In a later analysis, HLA-associated TCR beta chains were found to be more clonally expanded and to have lower generation probabilities than equally common non-associated chains. Compared with the roughly 670-donor mean, donors in an Asian-associated ancestry cluster had fewer N-insertions in productive TCRs, according to a later genetic analysis. A later analysis found that TCR association rates varied across HLA loci, with DRB1 alleles showing the most associated TCRs and HLA-C alleles the fewest. Immune exposure information for the cohort was limited to CMV serostatus.

The cohort comprised around 690 healthy bone marrow donors. All cohort members were sampled while nominally healthy, although unrecorded immune exposures were likely present. The donor was CMV seropositive and was included in the group of 250 to 350 seropositive cohort members. A peripheral blood sample was collected from each donor, and TCR beta sequencing was performed on peripheral blood mononuclear cells. Genomic DNA was extracted from the blood cell samples with the Qiagen DNeasy Blood Extraction Kit. This clone was detected only once. The antigen it recognizes is unknown. Base qualities were left out, and no much larger clone turns up one base away. Library method: the immunoSEQ multiplex PCR assay. The multiplex PCR relied on a mix of 60 forward primers for TCR Vbeta segments and 13 reverse primers for TCR Jbeta segments. A multiplex PCR assay on genomic DNA amplified the CDR3 region of rearranged TCR beta genes. Amplified TCR beta libraries were sequenced as 87-base-pair reads on the Illumina HiSeq System. From the authors' description of their analysis: A later analysis tallied around 82 million unique TCR beta chains across the 550 to 850 repertoires, and some 10 million of those chains were shared by two or more donors. To remove PCR and sequencing errors, raw reads were error-corrected and collapsed into unique sequences using a nearest-neighbor algorithm that merged closely related sequences. To assign V, D and J gene segments, CDR3 sequences were aligned to IMGT reference sequences. For a sequence to be retained, a match of at least six nucleotides was required to both a V gene segment and a J gene segment. Rearrangements were called productive when the CDR3 lacked stop codons and stayed in frame with V and J; all others were non-productive. CDR3 was defined according to IMGT convention as the region running from the second conserved V-encoded cysteine to the conserved J-encoded phenylalanine. The earlier analysis of about 610 of the donors excluded any sequence lacking an unambiguous match to a single V gene segment. An earlier analysis of 587 of the donors classified V segments as functional when productive rearrangements were above 56.7% and as segregating when the standard deviation between donors was above 5%. A statistical classification framework was built for diagnosing cytomegalovirus status from the catalog of TCR beta chain sequences. A later analysis assigned V and J genes by comparing TCR nucleotide sequences with IMGT/GENE-DB human TR gene sequences. In a later analysis, CDR3 sequences and most-parsimonious VDJ recombination scenarios were assigned using the TCRdist pipeline. In a later analysis, each TCR beta chain was defined by its CDR3 amino acid sequence together with its V-gene family, and reads without a unique V-gene family were excluded. As a way to deal with suspected cross-contamination and a sequencing artifact, a later analysis dropped 450 to 600 nucleotide sequences that were highly shared and had low generation probability. In a later analysis, a clonal expansion index was calculated for each public chain from normalized within-repertoire ranks of inferred template counts. A later analysis computed generation probabilities with a VDJ recombination model fitted to out-of-frame rearrangements, and checked the results against IGoR. Hypergeometric tests were used in a later analysis to score TCR-TCR, TCR-HLA and TCR-CMV co-occurrence, with a repertoire-size bias correction applied to the TCR pairs. In a later analysis, false discovery rates were estimated by permuting HLA or CMV assignments 20 times. In a later analysis, co-occurring TCRs were grouped using DBSCAN, with TCRdist sequence similarity added in when clustering inside HLA-allele-positive subsets. For co-occurrence clustering, repertoires with fewer than 30,000 or more than 120,000 public chains were excluded, along with five repertoires with anomalous nucleotide sharing. Here the immuneACCESS table is served through TCRdb, limited to in-frame sequences with V and J called. Missing clones are a known gap in these copies; in checked studies unresolved V genes cover under half, and the rest lacks a known reason. V and J calls plus clone size are reproduced from that table; the DNA served to infer D and trimming. Present in this sample are over 150,000 clones, over 70% of which were seen just once. The top ten clones comprise around 3% of the sample.

The specimen sequenced was PBMCs. The receptor was derived from a woman aged 50 to 60 in good health and CMV-seropositive.

The bases are TGTGCCAGCAGCTTCAGGACAGGGTCGGGGGACACTGAAGCTTTCTTT. Its translation is CASSFRTGSGDTEAFF. The sequence joins TRBV7-9 to TRBJ1-1, and 8 bases in between align with TRBD1. V lost 3 bases and J lost 3 bases, and the count of bases not matched to a germline gene is 9. The CDR3 goes from the cysteine to the phenylalanine over 16 residues. The CDR3 DNA has 48 bases and is translated from base 1. CDR1 and CDR2, per the germline V gene (reference sequence), are SEHNR and FQNEAQ.